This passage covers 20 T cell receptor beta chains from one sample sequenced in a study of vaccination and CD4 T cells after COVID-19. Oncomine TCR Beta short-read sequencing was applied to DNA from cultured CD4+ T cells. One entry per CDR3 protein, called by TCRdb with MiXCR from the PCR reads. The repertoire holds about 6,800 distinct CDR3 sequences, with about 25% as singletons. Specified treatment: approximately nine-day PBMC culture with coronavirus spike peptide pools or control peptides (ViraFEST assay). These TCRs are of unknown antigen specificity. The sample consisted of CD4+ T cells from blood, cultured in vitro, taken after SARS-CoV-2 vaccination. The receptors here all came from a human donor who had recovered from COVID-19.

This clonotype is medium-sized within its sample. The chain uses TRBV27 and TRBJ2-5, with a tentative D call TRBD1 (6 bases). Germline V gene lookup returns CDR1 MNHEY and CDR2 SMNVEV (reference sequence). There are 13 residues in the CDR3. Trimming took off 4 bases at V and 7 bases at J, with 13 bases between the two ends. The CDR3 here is CASSSRGAGTQYF. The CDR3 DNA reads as TGTGCCAGCAGTTCCAGGGGCGCAGGGACCCAGTACTTC.

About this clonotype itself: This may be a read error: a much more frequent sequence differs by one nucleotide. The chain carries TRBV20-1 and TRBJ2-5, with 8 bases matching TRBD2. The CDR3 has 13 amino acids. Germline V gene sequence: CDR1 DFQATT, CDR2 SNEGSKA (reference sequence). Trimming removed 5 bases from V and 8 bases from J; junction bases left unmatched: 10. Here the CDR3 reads CSACGRSHRTQYF. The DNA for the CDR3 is TGCAGTGCTTGCGGGAGGTCCCATCGAACCCAGTACTTC.

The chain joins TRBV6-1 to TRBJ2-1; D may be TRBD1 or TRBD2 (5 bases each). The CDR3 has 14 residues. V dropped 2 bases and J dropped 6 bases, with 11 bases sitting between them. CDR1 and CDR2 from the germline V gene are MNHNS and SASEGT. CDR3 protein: CASSEYQGANEQFF. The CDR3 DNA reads TGTGCCAGCAGTGAATATCAGGGAGCCAATGAGCAGTTCTTC.

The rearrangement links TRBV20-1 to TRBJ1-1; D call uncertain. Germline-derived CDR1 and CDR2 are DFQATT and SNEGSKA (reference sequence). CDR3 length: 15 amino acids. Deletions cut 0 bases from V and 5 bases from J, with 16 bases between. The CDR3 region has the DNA TGCAGTGCTAGAGATCGTACGGGTTTGTGGACTGAAGCTTTCTTT. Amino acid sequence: CSARDRTGLWTEAFF.

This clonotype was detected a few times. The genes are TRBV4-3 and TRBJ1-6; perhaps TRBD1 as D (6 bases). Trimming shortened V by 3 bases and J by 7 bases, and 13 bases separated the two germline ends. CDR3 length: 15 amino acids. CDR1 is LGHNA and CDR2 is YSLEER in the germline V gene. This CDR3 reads CASSQFQGGNSPLHF. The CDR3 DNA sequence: TGCGCCAGCAGCCAGTTCCAAGGGGGGAATTCACCCCTCCACTTT.

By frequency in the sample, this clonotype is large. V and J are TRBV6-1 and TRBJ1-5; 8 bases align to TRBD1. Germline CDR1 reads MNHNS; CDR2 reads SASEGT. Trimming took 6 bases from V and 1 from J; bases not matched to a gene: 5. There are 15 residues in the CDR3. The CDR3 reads CASSLQGGSNQPQHF. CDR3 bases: TGTGCCAGCAGCCTACAGGGGGGGAGCAATCAGCCCCAGCATTTT.

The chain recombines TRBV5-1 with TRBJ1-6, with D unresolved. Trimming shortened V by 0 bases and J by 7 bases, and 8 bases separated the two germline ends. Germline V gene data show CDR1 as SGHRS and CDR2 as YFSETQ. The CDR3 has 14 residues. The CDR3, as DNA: TGCGCCAGCAGCTTGGAGCCGAGGAATTCACCCCTCCACTTT. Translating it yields CASSLEPRNSPLHF. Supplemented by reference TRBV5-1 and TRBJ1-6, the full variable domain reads KAGVTQTPRYLIKTRGQQVTLSCSPISGHRSVSWYQQTPGQGLQFLFEYFSETQRNKGNFPGRFSGRQFSNSRSEMNVSTLELGDSALYLCASSLEPRNSPLHFGNGTRLTVT.

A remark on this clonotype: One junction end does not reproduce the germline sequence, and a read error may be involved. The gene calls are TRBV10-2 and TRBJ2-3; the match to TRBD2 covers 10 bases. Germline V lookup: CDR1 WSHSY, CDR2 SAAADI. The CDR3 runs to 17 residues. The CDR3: CAGRPSGGLLGTDTQYF. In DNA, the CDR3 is TGCGCCGGCAGGCCTAGCGGGGGCCTTCTGGGCACAGATACGCAGTATTTT.

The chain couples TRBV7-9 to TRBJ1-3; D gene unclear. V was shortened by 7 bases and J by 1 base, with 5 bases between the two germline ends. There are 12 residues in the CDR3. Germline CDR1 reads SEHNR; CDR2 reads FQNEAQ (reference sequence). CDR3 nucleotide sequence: TGTGCCAGCAAAGGTTCTGGAAACACCATATATTTT. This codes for CASKGSGNTIYF. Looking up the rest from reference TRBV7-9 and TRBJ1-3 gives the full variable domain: DTGVSQNPRHKITKRGQNVTFRCDPISEHNRLYWYRQTLGQGPEFLTYFQNEAQLEKSRLLSDRFSAERPKGSFSTLEIQRTEQGDSAMYLCASKGSGNTIYFGEGSWLTVV.

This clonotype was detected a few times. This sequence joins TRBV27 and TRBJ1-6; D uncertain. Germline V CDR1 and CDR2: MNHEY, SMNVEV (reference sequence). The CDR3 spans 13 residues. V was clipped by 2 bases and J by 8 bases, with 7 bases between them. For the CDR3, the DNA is TGTGCCAGCAGTTTAAACGGGGATTCACCCCTCCACTTT. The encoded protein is CASSLNGDSPLHF.

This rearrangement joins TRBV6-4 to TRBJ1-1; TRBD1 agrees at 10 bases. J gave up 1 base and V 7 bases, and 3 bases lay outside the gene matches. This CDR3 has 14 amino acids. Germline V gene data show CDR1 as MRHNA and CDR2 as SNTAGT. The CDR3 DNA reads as TGTGCCAGCACCAGGGACAGGGGGAACACTGAAGCTTTCTTT. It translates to CASTRDRGNTEAFF.

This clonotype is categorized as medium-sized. Here the CDR3 DNA reads TGTGCCAGCAGCTTAGGGGGACTAGGTTTGACCCAGTACTTC. It translates to CASSLGGLGLTQYF. J is TRBJ2-5 and V is TRBV7-2; 8 nucleotides match TRBD2. The CDR3 has 14 amino acids. The ends lost 1 base at V and 7 bases at J; junction bases unmatched: 5. CDR1 is SGHTA and CDR2 is FQGNSA in the germline V gene.

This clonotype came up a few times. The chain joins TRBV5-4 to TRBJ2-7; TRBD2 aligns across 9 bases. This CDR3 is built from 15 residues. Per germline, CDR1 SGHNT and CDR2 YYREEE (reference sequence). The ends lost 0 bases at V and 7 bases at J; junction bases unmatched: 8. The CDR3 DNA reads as TGTGCCAGCAGCTTGGGTGGAGCGGGAGGACAGGAGCAGTACTTC. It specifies CASSLGGAGGQEQYF.

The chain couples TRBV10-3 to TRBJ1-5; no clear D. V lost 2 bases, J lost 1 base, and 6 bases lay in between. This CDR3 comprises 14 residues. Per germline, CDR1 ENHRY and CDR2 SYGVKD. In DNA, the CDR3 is TGTGCCATCAGTGAGGTGGCCAGCAATCAGCCCCAGCATTTT. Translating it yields CAISEVASNQPQHF.

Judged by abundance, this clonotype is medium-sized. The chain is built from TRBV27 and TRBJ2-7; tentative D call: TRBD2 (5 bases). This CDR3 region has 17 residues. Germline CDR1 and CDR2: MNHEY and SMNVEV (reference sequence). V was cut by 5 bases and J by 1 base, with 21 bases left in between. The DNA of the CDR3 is TGTGCCAGCAGTCCGAACTCGCGTCCCCGGGGTTCCTACGAGCAGTACTTC. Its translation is CASSPNSRPRGSYEQYF.

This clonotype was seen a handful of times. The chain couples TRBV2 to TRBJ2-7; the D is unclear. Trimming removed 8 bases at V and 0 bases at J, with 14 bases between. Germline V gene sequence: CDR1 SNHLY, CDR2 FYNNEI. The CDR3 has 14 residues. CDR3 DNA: TGTGCCAGCCTACCCCGGCGAGACTCCTACGAGCAGTACTTC. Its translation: CASLPRRDSYEQYF.

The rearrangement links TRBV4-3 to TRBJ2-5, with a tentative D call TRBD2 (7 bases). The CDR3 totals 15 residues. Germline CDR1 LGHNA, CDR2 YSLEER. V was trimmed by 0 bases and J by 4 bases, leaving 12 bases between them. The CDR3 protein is CASSQDLRGGETQYF. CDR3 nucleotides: TGCGCCAGCAGCCAAGACTTGAGGGGGGGAGAGACCCAGTACTTC.

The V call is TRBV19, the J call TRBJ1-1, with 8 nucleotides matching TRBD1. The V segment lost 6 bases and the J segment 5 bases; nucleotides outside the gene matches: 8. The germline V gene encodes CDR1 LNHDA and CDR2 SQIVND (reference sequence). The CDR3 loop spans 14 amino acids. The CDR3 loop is CASRPTGGQTEAFF. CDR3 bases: TGTGCCAGTAGACCTACAGGGGGGCAGACTGAAGCTTTCTTT.

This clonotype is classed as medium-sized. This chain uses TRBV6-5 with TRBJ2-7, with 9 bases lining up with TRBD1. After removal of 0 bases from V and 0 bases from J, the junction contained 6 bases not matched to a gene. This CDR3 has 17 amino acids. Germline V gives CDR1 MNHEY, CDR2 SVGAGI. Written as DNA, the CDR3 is TGTGCCAGCAGTTACTCGAATCCGGGACAGGGCTCCTACGAGCAGTACTTC. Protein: CASSYSNPGQGSYEQYF.

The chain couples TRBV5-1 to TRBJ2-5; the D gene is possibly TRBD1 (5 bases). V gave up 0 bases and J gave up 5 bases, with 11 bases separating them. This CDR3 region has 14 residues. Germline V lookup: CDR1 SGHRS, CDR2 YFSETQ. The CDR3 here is CASSLEGPRETQYF. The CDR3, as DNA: TGCGCCAGCAGCTTGGAGGGGCCACGGGAGACCCAGTACTTC.